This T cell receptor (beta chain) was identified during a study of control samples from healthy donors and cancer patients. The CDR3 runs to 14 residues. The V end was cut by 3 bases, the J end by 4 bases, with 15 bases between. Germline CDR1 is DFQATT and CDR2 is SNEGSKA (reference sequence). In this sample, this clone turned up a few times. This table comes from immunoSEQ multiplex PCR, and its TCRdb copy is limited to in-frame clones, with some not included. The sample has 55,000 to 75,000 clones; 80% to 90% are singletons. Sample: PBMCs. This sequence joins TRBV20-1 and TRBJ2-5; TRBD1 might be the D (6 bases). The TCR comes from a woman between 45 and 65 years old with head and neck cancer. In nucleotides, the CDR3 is TGCAGTGCTAGTGGGGACAAAACCCTAGAGACCCAGTACTTC. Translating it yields CSASGDKTLETQYF.